These T cell receptor beta chains were read from a single sample in a study of beta chain features in type 1 diabetes. Generated by immunoSEQ multiplex PCR, the TCRdb table keeps only in-frame clones and is missing some. The data hold about 650,000 clones, with approximately 13% observed a single time. Sequenced material: naive CD4+ T cells from blood. The receptors derive from a man aged 25-45 years with type 1 diabetes. Each CDR3 is given with its conserved first and last residue. Fields, in order: clone size, V gene, D gene, J gene, CDR3 protein, CDR3 DNA. The D gene is left open where the match is weak. A row's size may be missing; if present it is once, few, many or a size class.

>.|TRBV19|.|TRBJ2-1
CASSLAKLAPYNEQFF
TGTGCCAGTAGTTTGGCGAAACTAGCCCCATACAATGAGCAGTTCTTC
>few|TRBV28|TRBD1|TRBJ2-2
CASSLSQGFGELFF
TGTGCCAGCAGTCTATCACAGGGGTTCGGGGAGCTGTTTTTT
>few|TRBV2|TRBD1|TRBJ2-3
CASRAGTGTDTQYF
TGTGCCAGCAGGGCGGGGACAGGAACAGATACGCAGTATTTT
>.|TRBV5-4|TRBD1|TRBJ2-6
CASSDRAGANVLTF
TGTGCCAGCAGCGACAGGGCTGGGGCCAACGTCCTGACTTTC
>few|TRBV6-5|.|TRBJ2-5
CASSYGAGSSQETQYF
TGTGCCAGCAGTTACGGGGCAGGTTCATCCCAAGAGACCCAGTACTTC
>few|TRBV6-5|TRBD1|TRBJ1-2
CASSRDRNNYGYTF
TGTGCCAGCAGCCGGGACAGAAATAACTATGGCTACACCTTC
>few|TRBV7-2|.|TRBJ2-3
CASSLEAITDTQYF
TGTGCCAGCAGCTTAGAGGCGATCACAGATACGCAGTATTTT
>.|TRBV5-6|TRBD1|TRBJ1-6
CASSKTGGDSPLHF
TGTGCCAGCAGCAAAACAGGGGGCGATTCACCCCTCCACTTT
>few|TRBV7-9|.|TRBJ2-5
CASSLGPGSETQYF
TGTGCCAGCAGCCTGGGACCCGGGTCAGAGACCCAGTACTTC
>.|TRBV5-1|TRBD1|TRBJ2-7
CASSLVFGTEIYEQYF
TGCGCCAGCAGCTTGGTATTTGGGACAGAGATTTACGAGCAGTACTTC
>few|TRBV29-1|.|TRBJ1-4
CSVRGVGNEKLFF
TGCAGCGTCCGAGGGGTCGGTAATGAAAAACTGTTTTTT
>.|TRBV11-3|.|TRBJ2-1
CASSLAAAGPGNEQFF
TGTGCCAGCAGCTTAGCCGCGGCGGGGCCGGGTAATGAGCAGTTCTTC
>.|TRBV9|.|TRBJ2-1
CASKRGNEQFF
TGTGCCAGCAAAAGGGGCAATGAGCAGTTCTTC
>.|TRBV5-8|.|TRBJ2-2
CASSQTTGTVNTGELFF
TGTGCCAGCAGTCAGACGACCGGGACGGTGAACACCGGGGAGCTGTTTTTT
>.|TRBV7-2|TRBD2|TRBJ2-3
CASSRGLAYTQYF
TGTGCCAGCAGCCGGGGACTAGCATACACGCAGTATTTT
>.|TRBV14|TRBD1|TRBJ2-1
CASSQTGTGIQNEQFF
TGTGCCAGCAGCCAAACCGGGACAGGGATACAAAATGAGCAGTTCTTC
>few|TRBV4-3|.|TRBJ2-2
CASSRGTDNTGELFF
TGCGCCAGCAGCCGGGGGACGGATAACACCGGGGAGCTGTTTTTT
>few|TRBV18|TRBD1|TRBJ1-2
CASSPPGQINYGYTF
TGTGCCAGCTCACCACCGGGACAGATAAACTATGGCTACACCTTC
>.|TRBV28|TRBD1|TRBJ1-5
CASTTGDGNQPQHF
TGTGCCAGCACGACAGGGGACGGCAATCAGCCCCAGCATTTT
>few|TRBV7-9|.|TRBJ1-2
CASSLSGGRLPYGYTF
TGTGCCAGCAGCTTGAGCGGAGGGCGTTTACCCTATGGCTACACCTTC
>few|TRBV6-5|.|TRBJ1-3
CASRTGRDSGNTIYF
TGTGCCAGCAGGACCGGACGGGACTCTGGAAACACCATATATTTT
>few|TRBV10-3|TRBD1|TRBJ2-1
CAIRDRDYNEQFF
TGTGCCATCCGGGACAGGGACTACAATGAGCAGTTCTTC
>.|TRBV12-5|.|TRBJ2-1
CASGLVLTSSYNEQFF
TGTGCTAGTGGTTTGGTTCTCACGAGCTCCTACAATGAGCAGTTCTTC
>.|TRBV7-3|.|TRBJ2-2
CASSLTMGELFF
TGTGCCAGCAGCTTAACGATGGGGGAGCTGTTTTTT
>.|TRBV29-1|.|TRBJ2-3
CSVEQLLVGTQYF
TGCAGCGTTGAGCAACTCTTGGTGGGGACGCAGTATTTT
>few|TRBV25-1|.|TRBJ1-2
CASTPAGVPNYGYTF
TGTGCCAGCACCCCGGCGGGGGTGCCTAACTATGGCTACACCTTC
>few|TRBV30|.|TRBJ1-6
CAWTLSVTSPLHF
TGTGCCTGGACGTTAAGCGTCACTTCACCCCTCCACTTT
>.|TRBV28|TRBD1|TRBJ2-3
CASTRDRATDTQYF
TGTGCCAGCACTCGGGACAGGGCCACAGATACGCAGTATTTT
>few|TRBV10-3|.|TRBJ1-2
CAITGEFGGYTF
TGTGCCATCACCGGGGAGTTCGGAGGCTACACCTTC
>.|TRBV7-2|.|TRBJ2-2
CASSLTVVDTGELFF
TGTGCCAGCAGCTTAACAGTTGTGGACACCGGGGAGCTGTTTTTT
>few|TRBV5-4|TRBD1|TRBJ1-4
CASSWRTGELFF
TGTGCCAGCAGCTGGCGGACAGGGGAACTGTTTTTT
>few|TRBV4-2|.|TRBJ1-2
CASSQAPDSSYGYTF
TGTGCCAGCAGCCAAGCGCCTGACAGTAGCTATGGCTACACCTTC
>.|TRBV27|TRBD2|TRBJ2-1
CASSKPGLGSDEQFF
TGTGCCAGCAGTAAACCGGGACTAGGATCTGACGAGCAGTTCTTC
>few|TRBV5-1|TRBD1|TRBJ1-2
CASSSQGAEGGNGYTF
TGCGCCAGCAGCTCCCAAGGCGCCGAAGGGGGCAATGGCTACACCTTC
>.|TRBV5-1|.|TRBJ2-5
CASSLAGETQYF
TGCGCCAGCAGCTTGGCTGGAGAGACCCAGTACTTC
>.|TRBV30|.|TRBJ2-5
CAWSVSLETQYF
TGTGCCTGGAGTGTCTCCTTAGAGACCCAGTACTTC
>.|TRBV7-2|.|TRBJ2-5
CASNRDLMETQYF
TGTGCCAGCAACCGGGACTTGATGGAGACCCAGTACTTC
>.|TRBV6-5|.|TRBJ1-6
CASSLGDPGDSPLHF
TGTGCCAGCAGTTTAGGGGACCCAGGGGATTCACCCCTCCACTTT
>.|TRBV25-1|TRBD1|TRBJ2-7
CASSVSGQTYEQYF
TGTGCCAGCAGTGTCTCGGGACAGACCTACGAGCAGTACTTC
>.|TRBV4-2|.|TRBJ2-3
CASSPTEADTQYF
TGTGCCAGCAGCCCCACTGAGGCAGATACGCAGTATTTT
>few|TRBV4-2|.|TRBJ1-2
CASSQDIGLWYGYTF
TGTGCCAGCAGCCAAGATATCGGGCTTTGGTATGGCTACACCTTC
>few|TRBV5-1|.|TRBJ1-4
CASSPRDTNEKLFF
TGCGCCAGCAGCCCCCGGGACACTAATGAAAAACTGTTTTTT
>.|TRBV30|TRBD1|TRBJ1-6
CAWRQGAKNSPLHF
TGTGCCTGGCGGCAGGGGGCTAAAAATTCACCCCTCCACTTT
>.|TRBV9|.|TRBJ2-3
CASSERGFSTDTQYF
TGTGCCAGCAGCGAGAGGGGGTTTAGCACAGATACGCAGTATTTT
>few|TRBV9|.|TRBJ1-1
CASSVGLWASPEAFF
TGTGCCAGCAGCGTAGGCCTGTGGGCAAGCCCTGAAGCTTTCTTT
>.|TRBV9|.|TRBJ2-3
CASSVGRGAATDTQYF
TGTGCCAGCAGCGTAGGGCGGGGAGCCGCCACAGATACGCAGTATTTT
>few|TRBV4-3|.|TRBJ1-2
CASSQELGPGMTYGYTF
TGCGCCAGCAGCCAAGAATTAGGGCCGGGGATGACCTATGGCTACACCTTC
>few|TRBV5-1|TRBD1|TRBJ2-2
CASSIPPDRVNTGELFF
TGCGCCAGCAGCATACCACCAGACAGGGTGAACACCGGGGAGCTGTTTTTT
>few|TRBV7-2|.|TRBJ1-5
CASSFLGGDQPQHF
TGTGCCAGCAGCTTCCTCGGGGGGGATCAGCCCCAGCATTTT